One and the same sample provided the 20 T cell receptor beta chains below, sequenced in a study of Ad26.COV2.S vaccination and SARS-CoV-2 variants. Generated by immunoSEQ multiplex PCR, the TCRdb table keeps only in-frame clones and is missing some. The table records 300,000 to 500,000 clones, about nine tenths of them present only once. As to treatment: roughly 20 received Ad26.COV2.S at low or high dose, single or two shots; about five received placebo; per-sample allocation not given. Day 63 after the first injection of vaccine or placebo was the sampling time. The sample was peripheral blood, taken in a trial of Ad26.COV2.S vaccine versus placebo. All receptors derive from a person between 18 and 60 years old who received the Ad26.COV2.S COVID-19 vaccine or a placebo.

The chain is built from TRBV25-1 and TRBJ1-1; a weak D match, TRBD1 (6 bases). Trimming removed 7 bases at V and 3 bases at J, with 21 bases between. The CDR3 runs 16 residues. Germline loops: CDR1 MGHDK, CDR2 SYGVNS. CDR3 region: CASTKRAGGLDTEAFF. In nucleotides, the CDR3 is TGTGCCAGCACCAAAAGGGCGGGGGGCCTAGACACTGAAGCTTTCTTT.

The chain carries TRBV3-1 (or the pseudogene TRBV3-2) and TRBJ2-7, with 10 nucleotides matching TRBD1. The J segment lost 3 bases and the V segment lost 4 bases, leaving 6 bases of the junction unmatched. CDR1 is LGHDT, CDR2 YNNKEL, per germline (reference sequence). The CDR3 spans 15 residues. The DNA for the CDR3 is TGTGCCAGCAGCCGGGGGGGGACAGGGGACTACGAGCAGTACTTC. This translates into CASSRGGTGDYEQYF.

This sequence joins TRBV27 and TRBJ1-5; perhaps TRBD1 as D (5 bases). Germline CDR1 is MNHEY and CDR2 is SMNVEV (reference sequence). The CDR3 length is 16 residues. V was cut by 8 bases and J by 1 base, with 18 bases left in between. This CDR3 reads CASALTGWGSNQPQHF. DNA for the CDR3: TGTGCCAGCGCCCTAACGGGGTGGGGGAGCAATCAGCCCCAGCATTTT.

The chain couples TRBV3-1 (or the pseudogene TRBV3-2) to TRBJ2-3; D is uncertain. This CDR3 comprises 15 residues. The germline V gene has CDR1 LGHDT and CDR2 YNNKEL (reference sequence). Trimming left V 0 bases short and J 5 bases short, with 12 bases between. The CDR3 sequence is CASSQDRVSGDTQYF. DNA of the CDR3: TGTGCCAGCAGCCAAGACCGGGTTTCGGGAGATACGCAGTATTTT.

This chain links TRBV7-9 with TRBJ1-5, with TRBD1 as a possible D gene (6 bases). V was pared by 5 bases and J by 4 bases, with 12 bases between. CDR3 size: 14 residues. The germline V gene encodes CDR1 SEHNR and CDR2 FQNEAQ (reference sequence). CDR3 sequence: CASSPGQYNQPQHF. The DNA of the CDR3 is TGTGCCAGCAGCCCTGGACAGTATAATCAGCCCCAGCATTTT.

V usage is TRBV4-1 and J usage is TRBJ2-1, with 10 bases lining up with TRBD1. Looked up from germline, CDR1 is MGHRA and CDR2 is YSYEKL. V gave up 7 bases and J gave up 7 bases; unmatched junction bases: 10. The CDR3 runs 15 residues. In DNA form, the CDR3 reads TGCGCCAGCACCCTAGACAGGGGGCGTGGAAATGAGCAGTTCTTC. Encoded protein: CASTLDRGRGNEQFF.

V is TRBV14 and J is TRBJ2-7; D not resolved. V lost 0 bases and J lost 3, with 6 bases in between. Germline CDR1 reads SGHDN; CDR2 reads FVKESK. The CDR3 totals 13 residues. In DNA form, the CDR3 reads TGTGCCAGCAGCCAAGATAGGGTCTACGAGCAGTACTTC. Translation: CASSQDRVYEQYF.

The V gene is TRBV10-2, the J gene TRBJ1-1; no clear D. The V gene's germline CDR1 is WSHSY and CDR2 SAAADI. The CDR3 length is 15 residues. V lost 0 bases and J lost 1, with 9 bases in between. The CDR3 loop reads CASSESLWPNTEAFF. CDR3 DNA: TGCGCCAGCAGTGAGTCGTTGTGGCCGAACACTGAAGCTTTCTTT.

The chain links TRBV4-1 to TRBJ2-1; tentative D call: TRBD2 (5 bases). The CDR3 length is 16 residues. With 1 base removed from V and 0 bases from J, the gap between germline ends came to 10 bases. Germline V gene sequence: CDR1 MGHRA, CDR2 YSYEKL. CDR3: CASSQGAASSYNEQFF. CDR3 nucleotides: TGCGCCAGCAGCCAAGGAGCGGCGAGCTCCTACAATGAGCAGTTCTTC.

With respect to this clone: One junction end does not reproduce the germline sequence, and a read error may be involved. The chain employs TRBV5-4 and TRBJ1-1; D is perhaps TRBD1 (5 bases). The CDR3 consists of 16 residues. Germline V gives CDR1 SGHNT, CDR2 YYREEE (reference sequence). CDR3 sequence reads: CASSLDPNAAGPYKRF. DNA for the CDR3: TGTGCCAGCAGCTTGGACCCCAACGCCGCAGGGCCCTACAAACGTTTT.

This chain connects TRBV6-5 to TRBJ2-3; D call uncertain. V was cut by 7 bases and J by 0 bases, with 8 bases left in between. Germline CDR1 is MNHEY and CDR2 is SVGAGI. This CDR3 region has 13 residues. The CDR3 nucleotides read TGTGCCAGCACCGAACCTAGCACAGATACGCAGTATTTT. As protein: CASTEPSTDTQYF.

This clone was found a few times. The chain uses TRBV10-1 and TRBJ1-6; D may be TRBD1 (6 bases). CDR1 WNHNN and CDR2 SYGVQD come from the germline V gene (reference sequence). V gave up 3 bases and J gave up 9 bases, with 12 bases separating them. The length of the CDR3 is 14 residues. CDR3 in DNA: TGCGCCAGCAGTGAAGGAGGGGGAGGTTCACCCCTCCACTTT. Protein sequence: CASSEGGGGSPLHF.

The chain recombines TRBV5-1 with TRBJ2-3, with D perhaps being TRBD1 or TRBD2 (6 bases each). V gave up 0 bases and J gave up 6 bases, with 14 bases separating them. Germline CDR1 SGHRS, CDR2 YFSETQ. This CDR3 region has 15 residues. CDR3 amino acids: CASSLEQGRGDTQYF. The CDR3 region has the DNA TGCGCCAGCAGCTTGGAACAGGGCCGGGGGGATACGCAGTATTTT.

The chain employs TRBV4-1 and TRBJ2-3, with D unresolved. Germline assignment: CDR1 MGHRA and CDR2 YSYEKL. Between the trimmed V and J ends, which lost 1 base and 5 bases, there was a span of 19 bases. The CDR3 loop spans 17 amino acids. The CDR3 coding sequence is TGCGCCAGCAGCCAAGGGTGGGCCCTTAGGACGGGAGATACGCAGTATTTT. Amino acid sequence: CASSQGWALRTGDTQYF.

J is TRBJ2-5 and V is TRBV18, with D perhaps being TRBD1 or TRBD2 (6 bases each). The CDR3 covers 15 residues. Looked up from germline, CDR1 is KGHSH and CDR2 is LQKENI. V was trimmed by 2 bases and J by 1 base, leaving 11 bases between them. The CDR3: CASSPSPGAQETQYF. CDR3 in DNA: TGTGCCAGCTCACCAAGCCCGGGGGCCCAAGAGACCCAGTACTTC.

This clone showed up just a few times. The junction departs from germline at one end; a sequencing error may be responsible. V is TRBV10-1 and J is TRBJ2-3, with 8 bases fitting TRBD2. This CDR3 contains 16 residues. Germline V gene data show CDR1 as WNHNN and CDR2 as SYGVQD (reference sequence). The CDR3 loop is CATSGTSQGSTDTQYF. In nucleotides, the CDR3 is TGCGCCACTTCTGGGACTAGTCAAGGGAGCACCGATACGCAGTATTTT.

The V call is TRBV27, the J call TRBJ1-2; D remains ambiguous. CDR1 is MNHEY and CDR2 is SMNVEV in the germline V gene (reference sequence). CDR3 length: 15 amino acids. With 3 bases removed from V and 5 bases from J, the gap between germline ends came to 16 bases. CDR3 nucleotides: TGTGCCAGCAGTTTGGGCCTTGAGGATTTTTATGGCTACACCTTC. This gives the protein CASSLGLEDFYGYTF.

The rearrangement links TRBV11-2 to TRBJ1-5, with D uncertain. CDR3 size: 13 residues. V was pared by 5 bases and J by 9 bases, with 14 bases between. Germline V CDR1 and CDR2: SGHAT, FQNNGV. The CDR3 loop reads CASSLRDITPQHF. The CDR3 DNA follows: TGTGCCAGCAGCCTACGCGATATCACGCCCCAGCATTTT.

The V gene is TRBV5-1, the J gene TRBJ1-2; TRBD1 might be the D (6 bases). This CDR3 comprises 13 residues. V shed 6 bases and J shed 8 bases, with 17 bases lying between them. Germline CDR1 reads SGHRS; CDR2 reads YFSETQ. The CDR3 nucleotides are TGCGCCAGCAATGGAGGCAGGGGAAGAGGCTACACCTTC. Amino acids: CASNGGRGRGYTF.

V gene TRBV24-1 combines with J gene TRBJ2-4; possible D gene TRBD1, 6 bases. CDR3 size: 13 residues. Germline V gene data show CDR1 as KGHDR and CDR2 as SFDVKD. Trimming cost V 6 bases and J 5 bases, with 10 bases left between them. The CDR3, as DNA: TGTGCCACCAGTTCGACAGGACAAAACATTCAGTACTTC. Amino acid sequence: CATSSTGQNIQYF.